This T cell receptor (beta chain) was sequenced in a study of cytomegalovirus exposure and HLA in healthy donors. The study ran its PCR with 60 Vbeta and 13 Jbeta primers. Produced via immunoSEQ multiplex PCR; TCRdb's table is partial and in-frame only. In the table there are about 170,000 clones, around three quarters of which are singletons. Sequencing was done on a sample of PBMCs. The receptor was derived from a woman aged 45-65 years in good health and CMV-seronegative.

CDR3 nucleotide sequence: TGTGCCAGTAGTATGGGGACAGCTAAGCGAGGGGAACCCCAGCATTTT. Protein: CASSMGTAKRGEPQHF. This sequence joins TRBV19 and TRBJ1-5, with 7 bases matching TRBD1. The V and J ends lost 3 bases and 10 bases, in that order; junction bases with no gene match: 15. The germline CDR1 and CDR2 sequences are LNHDA and SQIVND (reference sequence). The CDR3 consists of 16 residues.